This T cell receptor beta chain was sequenced for a study of cytomegalovirus exposure and HLA in healthy donors. Study-wide points: A later analysis linked a missense variant in DCLRE1C to the trimming of TCR beta V and J genes.

Researchers ran the PCR with 60 Vbeta and 13 Jbeta primers. Data came from immunoSEQ multiplex PCR; TCRdb stores just in-frame clones and leaves some out. The repertoire consists of fewer than 200,000 clones, with about 75% occurring once and the leading ten covering about 1.9%. On this clone itself: Its cognate antigen is unknown.

Trimming at V came to 2 bases and at J to 1 base, leaving 3 bases not matched to a gene. The CDR3 is 15 amino acids. Germline V gives CDR1 MNHNS, CDR2 SASEGT. This receptor was taken from a female donor in good health and CMV-seronegative. The specimen was PBMCs. V and J are TRBV6-1 and TRBJ2-3, with 7 bases matching TRBD1. DNA of the CDR3: TGTGCCAGCAGTGAATACAGGGGAGGCACAGATACGCAGTATTTT. Its protein is CASSEYRGGTDTQYF.